These 20 T cell receptor beta chains originate from one sample sequenced in a study of neurological immune-mediated disorders. Using its own MiXCR run on the 5' RACE reads, TCRdb lists one record per CDR3 protein. Of 45,000 to 55,000 distinct CDR3 sequences in the sample, approximately 5.8% are singletons; the top ten hold approximately 1.5%. The sample consisted of CD4+ T cells from blood. The receptor set was obtained from a woman aged 18-29 years with multiple sclerosis.

This clonotype was seen ten or more times. The rearrangement joins TRBV5-1 to TRBJ2-2; TRBD2 matches at 7 bases. This CDR3 is 17 amino acids long. Germline V CDR1 and CDR2: SGHRS, YFSETQ. V shed 4 bases, J shed 0 bases, and the junction held 9 bases outside the gene matches. CDR3 DNA sequence: TGCGCCAGCAGCGTCCTAGCGGTGACACCGAACACCGGGGAGCTGTTTTTT. Translating gives CASSVLAVTPNTGELFF.

This clonotype has ten or more counts. The chain combines TRBV10-3 with TRBJ1-6, with D possibly matching TRBD1 (6 bases). Trimming pared 9 bases from V and 8 bases from J, leaving 14 bases between. CDR1 and CDR2 from the germline V gene are ENHRY and SYGVKD. The CDR3 spans 13 residues. The CDR3 DNA is TGTGCCATGGGTGGGGGGCCGTATTCACCCCTCCACTTT. Translated: CAMGGGPYSPLHF.

Ten or more counts support this clonotype. This chain connects TRBV6-6 to TRBJ2-1; TRBD2 aligns across 10 bases. With V trimmed by 2 bases and J by 8 bases, 15 bases remained unmatched. Germline V gene lookup returns CDR1 MNHNY and CDR2 SVGAGI (reference sequence). This CDR3 spans 18 amino acids. The chain's CDR3 is CASSYPRLPGLAIYEQFF. CDR3 nucleotides: TGTGCCAGCAGTTACCCCCGCCTACCGGGACTAGCGATTTATGAGCAGTTCTTC.

This clonotype was counted many times. V is TRBV7-9 and J is TRBJ2-1; 11 nucleotides match TRBD2. The V and J ends lost 5 bases and 5 bases, in that order; junction bases with no gene match: 5. Germline CDR1 reads SEHNR; CDR2 reads FQNEAQ (reference sequence). CDR3 length equals 15 residues. CDR3 DNA: TGTGCCAGCAGCCCGGGACTAGCGGCCAACAATGAGCAGTTCTTC. It specifies CASSPGLAANNEQFF.

This clonotype was seen repeatedly, ten times or more. The rearrangement uses TRBV6-2 or TRBV6-3 and TRBJ2-1; 10 bases match TRBD2. This CDR3 region has 17 residues. Germline V lookup: CDR1 MNHEY, CDR2 SVGEGT. J was trimmed by 5 bases and V by 2 bases; bases with no gene match: 9. The CDR3 DNA is TGTGCCAGCAGTTACGAAGCGGGGGGGTCCCGTGACAATGAGCAGTTCTTC. Protein: CASSYEAGGSRDNEQFF.

This clonotype occurred many times. V and J are TRBV27 and TRBJ1-2; 10 nucleotides match TRBD1. The CDR3 contains 15 residues. With V trimmed by 5 bases and J by 8 bases, 11 bases remained unmatched. Germline CDR1 MNHEY, CDR2 SMNVEV (reference sequence). The CDR3, as DNA: TGTGCCAGCAGTCCACGGGACAGGGGATGGAAAGGCTACACCTTC. This sequence encodes CASSPRDRGWKGYTF.

This clonotype showed up just a few times. It may be a read error: a sequence one base away is much more abundant. This chain uses TRBV20-1 with TRBJ1-6; D remains unclear. This CDR3 is 16 amino acids long. The germline CDR1 and CDR2 sequences are DFQATT and SNEGSKA (reference sequence). Trimming removed 6 bases from V and 2 bases from J, with 17 bases in between. The CDR3 region is CSAEGIGEAYNSPLHF. CDR3 coding DNA: TGCAGTGCCGAGGGTATTGGCGAAGCCTATAATTCACCCCTCCACTTT.

This clonotype was counted ten times or more. The chain is built from TRBV18 and TRBJ1-1; 10 bases line up with TRBD1. After removal of 8 bases from V and 1 base from J, the junction contained 4 bases not matched to a gene. This CDR3 has 14 residues. Per the germline V gene, CDR1 is KGHSH and CDR2 is LQKENI. The DNA for the CDR3 is TGTGCCAGCGGAGACAGGGGGCCGAACACTGAAGCTTTCTTT. This gives the protein CASGDRGPNTEAFF. The variable domain in full, completed from reference TRBV18 and TRBJ1-1, reads NAGVMQNPRHLVRRRGQEARLRCSPMKGHSHVYWYRQLPEEGLKFMVYLQKENIIDESGMPKERFSAEFPKEGPSILRIQQVVRGDSAAYFCASGDRGPNTEAFFGQGTRLTVV.

The table lists this clonotype with many counts. V gene TRBV7-2 combines with J gene TRBJ2-1; 7 positions agree with TRBD2. Trimming removed 5 bases from V and 10 bases from J; junction bases left unmatched: 11. The CDR3 covers 14 residues. From germline, CDR1 is SGHTA and CDR2 FQGNSA. The CDR3 protein is CASSLGGSSSEQFF. DNA of the CDR3: TGTGCCAGCAGCCTTGGCGGGAGTTCTAGCGAGCAGTTCTTC.

This sequence joins TRBV19 and TRBJ1-3; 7 bases agree with TRBD1. The J segment lost 2 bases and the V segment lost 5 bases, leaving 9 bases of the junction unmatched. The germline V gene encodes CDR1 LNHDA and CDR2 SQIVND (reference sequence). CDR3 length equals 16 residues. CDR3 in DNA: TGTGCCAGTAGTTTACAGGGGTCGAGAGCTGGAAACACCATATATTTT. Protein product: CASSLQGSRAGNTIYF.

This clonotype appeared many times. This chain connects TRBV6-5 to TRBJ1-4; D gene unclear. Germline V gene sequence: CDR1 MNHEY, CDR2 SVGAGI. The CDR3 covers 14 residues. Trimming stripped 7 bases from V and 0 bases from J, with 9 bases between. The CDR3 sequence is CASTSTATNEKLFF. The CDR3 nucleotides read TGTGCCAGCACCTCGACCGCAACTAATGAAAAACTGTTTTTT.

In its sample, this clonotype was seen many times. The V call is TRBV3-1, the J call TRBJ2-2; 8 bases line up with TRBD2. Germline CDR1 is LGHDT and CDR2 is YNNKEL (reference sequence). The trim removed 3 bases at V and 0 bases at J, leaving 3 bases unmatched. The CDR3 loop spans 16 amino acids. The CDR3 sequence: CASSQELAANTGELFF. CDR3 DNA: TGTGCCAGCAGCCAGGAACTAGCGGCGAACACCGGGGAGCTGTTTTTT.

This clonotype has at least ten counts. The rearrangement uses TRBV20-1 and TRBJ2-1; 9 positions agree with TRBD1. Germline assignment: CDR1 DFQATT and CDR2 SNEGSKA (reference sequence). The CDR3 is 14 residues long. V dropped 6 bases and J dropped 8; count of bases not matched to a gene: 11. The CDR3 region is CSATGTGSGYEQFF. As DNA, the CDR3 is TGCAGTGCCACCGGGACAGGGTCGGGTTATGAGCAGTTCTTC.

This clonotype was recorded many times. The chain joins TRBV12-3 or TRBV12-4 to TRBJ1-5, with no clear D. The CDR3 is 15 amino acids. Trimming cost V 4 bases and J 0 bases, with 10 bases left between them. CDR3 nucleotides: TGTGCCAGCAGTTACAGCCTCAATAGCAATCAGCCCCAGCATTTT. It codes for CASSYSLNSNQPQHF.

This clonotype appeared many times. J is TRBJ2-7 and V is TRBV5-6; D is possibly TRBD1 or TRBD2 (5 bases each). This CDR3 comprises 16 residues. Germline V CDR1 and CDR2: SGHDT, YYEEEE. Trimming took off 2 bases at V and 6 bases at J, with 21 bases between the two ends. The CDR3 region is CASSLISRDPGSEQYV. The CDR3 DNA reads as TGTGCCAGCAGCTTAATTTCCCGGGACCCGGGATCCGAGCAGTACGTC.

This clonotype was counted many times. The chain combines TRBV4-2 with TRBJ2-1; TRBD2 aligns across 12 bases. Germline trimming cut 1 base from V and 7 bases from J; bases unmatched to any gene: 5. The germline V gene has CDR1 LGHNA and CDR2 YNFKEQ. This CDR3 has 16 amino acids. CDR3 DNA: TGTGCCAGCAGCCAAGCGACTAGCGGGGGACAAAATGAGCAGTTCTTC. It translates to CASSQATSGGQNEQFF.

This clonotype was recorded many times. J is TRBJ2-3 and V is TRBV7-9; 8 nucleotides align to TRBD2. The V gene's germline CDR1 is SEHNR and CDR2 FQNEAQ (reference sequence). The CDR3 spans 18 residues. Losses at the gene ends were 0 bases for V and 5 bases for J; bases not matched to a gene: 13. The CDR3 loop reads CASSLAVGLVNQGDTQYF. As DNA, the CDR3 is TGTGCCAGCAGCTTAGCGGTGGGACTAGTGAACCAGGGAGATACGCAGTATTTT.

This clonotype was recorded at least ten times. The chain couples TRBV20-1 to TRBJ2-7, with 11 bases lining up with TRBD1. The CDR3 is 14 amino acids. CDR1 and CDR2 from the germline V gene are DFQATT and SNEGSKA (reference sequence). The V and J ends lost 6 bases and 4 bases, in that order; junction bases with no gene match: 8. CDR3 sequence reads: CSAPGTGGRYEQYF. The CDR3 DNA sequence: TGCAGTGCCCCCGGGACAGGGGGAAGGTACGAGCAGTACTTC.

The chain couples TRBV12-3 or TRBV12-4 to TRBJ1-5; tentative D call: TRBD1 (6 bases). The CDR3 extends over 14 amino acids. Trimming took off 7 bases at V and 7 bases at J, with 17 bases between the two ends. CDR3 sequence (DNA): TGTGCCAGCACCTTAACAGGGTACGGGCAGCCCCAGCATTTT. Protein product: CASTLTGYGQPQHF.

This clonotype has ten or more counts. The gene calls are TRBV12-3 or TRBV12-4 and TRBJ1-1, with D hard to call. There are 13 residues in the CDR3. Between the trimmed V and J ends, which lost 6 bases and 1 base, there was a span of 9 bases. DNA for the CDR3: TGTGCCAGCAGAATACTGGGGAACACTGAAGCTTTCTTT. Its protein is CASRILGNTEAFF.